This T cell receptor beta chain originates from a study of memory CD8 T cells in hepatitis C reinfection. Overall study: HCV reinfection: RNA-positive following two negative tests at least 60 days apart.

Profiling relied on immunoSEQ multiplex PCR, and the TCRdb table lists in-frame clones only, not all of them. Among fewer than 50,000 clones listed, roughly 90% were seen once. The CDR3 covers 16 residues. The germline gives CDR1 LGHNA, CDR2 YSLEER. Trimming removed 0 bases from V and 4 bases from J; junction bases left unmatched: 7. Documented time point: peak reinfection, 3 to 8 weeks after reinfection detection. The sorted cells went straight to TCR sequencing with no prior in vitro expansion. Control naive CD8 T cells came from a couple of donors at all three reinfection time points. The specimen was naive CD8+ T cells sorted from blood. This TCR was sampled from a man aged 18 to 35 with hepatitis C virus infection. V is TRBV4-3 and J is TRBJ2-5, with 8 bases that match TRBD2. DNA of the CDR3: TGCGCCAGCAGCCAAGATCCGGGACTAGATCGAGAGACCCAGTACTTC. Translating it yields CASSQDPGLDRETQYF.